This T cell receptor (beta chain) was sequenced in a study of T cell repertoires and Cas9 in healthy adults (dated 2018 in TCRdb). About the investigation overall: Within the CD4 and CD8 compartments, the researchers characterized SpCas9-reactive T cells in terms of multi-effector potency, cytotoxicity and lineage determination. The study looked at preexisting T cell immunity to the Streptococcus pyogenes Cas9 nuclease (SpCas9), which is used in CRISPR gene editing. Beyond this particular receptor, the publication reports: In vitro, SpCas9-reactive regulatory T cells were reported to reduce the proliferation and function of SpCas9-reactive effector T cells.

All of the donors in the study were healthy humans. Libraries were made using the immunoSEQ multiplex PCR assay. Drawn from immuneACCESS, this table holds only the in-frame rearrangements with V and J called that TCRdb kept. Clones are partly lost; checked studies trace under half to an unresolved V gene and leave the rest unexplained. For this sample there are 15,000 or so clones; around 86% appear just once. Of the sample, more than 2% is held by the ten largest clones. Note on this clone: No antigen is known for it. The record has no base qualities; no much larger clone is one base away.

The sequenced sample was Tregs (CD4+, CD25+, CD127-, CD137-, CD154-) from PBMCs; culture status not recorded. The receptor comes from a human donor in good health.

The base sequence is TGCGCCAGCAGCTTGTCCGGGGGCACAGATACGCAGTATTTT. It translates to CASSLSGGTDTQYF. The sequence links TRBV5-1 to TRBJ2-3; the best D guess is TRBD2, with 5 bases matching. From cysteine to phenylalanine, the CDR3 is 14 amino acids long. Only the CDR3 DNA is retained, 42 bases long and in frame from the first base. The junction carries 7 bases between V and J, which are trimmed by 1 base and 1 base respectively. CDR1 and CDR2 were assigned from the germline V gene as SGHRS and YFSETQ.